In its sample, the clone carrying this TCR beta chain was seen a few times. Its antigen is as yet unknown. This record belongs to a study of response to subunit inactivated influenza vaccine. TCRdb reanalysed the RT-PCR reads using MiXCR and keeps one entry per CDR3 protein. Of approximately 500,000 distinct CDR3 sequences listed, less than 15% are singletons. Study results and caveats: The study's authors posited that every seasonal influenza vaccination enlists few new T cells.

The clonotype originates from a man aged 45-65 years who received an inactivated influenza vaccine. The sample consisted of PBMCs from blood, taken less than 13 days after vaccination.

CDR3 nucleotides: TGTGCCAGCATCAGCGGACAGCCATACTCCTACGAGCAGTACTTC. Its translation is CASISGQPYSYEQYF. J is TRBJ2-7 and V is TRBV28, with a weak D call TRBD1 (6 bases). Germline V gene data show CDR1 as MDHEN and CDR2 as SYDVKM. The CDR3 has 15 amino acids. Trimming left V 7 bases short and J 0 bases short, with 16 bases between.